The 11 T cell receptor beta chains listed next were all sequenced from one sample in a study of T cell repertoires in cytomegalovirus infection. TCRdb reprocessed the reads via MiXCR and lists one record per CDR3 protein. The data contain more than 250,000 distinct CDR3 sequences, approximately 15% of them singletons. The material sequenced was PBMCs. Receptors were obtained from a human donor in good health (CMV status not recorded). Some clones in this sample may be carry-over from other donors' samples.

This clonotype has a handful of counts. The gene calls are TRBV4-3 and TRBJ1-1; D call uncertain. Germline CDR1 and CDR2: LGHNA and YSLEER. The length of the CDR3 is 14 residues. V was pared by 0 bases and J by 5 bases, with 10 bases between. The CDR3 loop reads CASSQDVLITEAFF. DNA for the CDR3: TGCGCCAGCAGCCAAGATGTCCTTATAACTGAAGCTTTCTTT.

This clonotype was observed many times. The chain joins TRBV19 to TRBJ2-6; unclear D gene. The germline V gene encodes CDR1 LNHDA and CDR2 SQIVND (reference sequence). This CDR3 is built from 14 residues. V dropped 9 bases and J dropped 4 bases, with 13 bases sitting between them. In DNA form, the CDR3 reads TGTGCCAGCGGACCGCAGAAAGGGGCCAACGTCCTGACTTTC. It specifies CASGPQKGANVLTF.

The rearrangement uses TRBV4-1 and TRBJ1-2; 7 bases fit TRBD1. The CDR3 spans 12 residues. The junction had 8 bases not matched to a gene; V was cut back by 3 bases and J by 13 bases. From germline, CDR1 is MGHRA and CDR2 YSYEKL. The CDR3: CASSHPRGRRTF. CDR3 coding DNA: TGCGCCAGCAGCCACCCGAGGGGGCGACGCACCTTC.

In its sample, this clonotype was seen many times. V usage is TRBV7-2 and J usage is TRBJ2-7, with 7 bases lining up with TRBD1. Trimming at V came to 5 bases and at J to 2 bases, leaving 6 bases not matched to a gene. The V gene's germline CDR1 is SGHTA and CDR2 FQGNSA. The CDR3 extends over 14 amino acids. CDR3 DNA sequence: TGTGCCAGCAGCGTGGGGGACAGTACCTACGAGCAGTACTTC. Encoded protein: CASSVGDSTYEQYF.

This clonotype turned up a few times. This rearrangement joins TRBV5-1 to TRBJ2-2; D not certain. Germline-derived CDR1 and CDR2 are SGHRS and YFSETQ. With 1 base removed from V and 7 bases from J, the gap between germline ends came to 8 bases. The CDR3 spans 13 residues. The CDR3 DNA follows: TGCGCCAGCAGCTTGCTGGTGGGCGGGGAGCTGTTTTTT. This codes for CASSLLVGGELFF.

This clonotype was seen a handful of times. The chain uses TRBV10-3 and TRBJ2-7; TRBD1 matches 7 bases. The germline V gene has CDR1 ENHRY and CDR2 SYGVKD. The CDR3 is 13 residues long. The V segment lost 8 bases and the J segment 3 bases; nucleotides outside the gene matches: 7. The CDR3 loop reads CAIGRQGDYEQYF. The CDR3 coding sequence is TGTGCCATCGGGAGACAGGGTGACTACGAGCAGTACTTC.

This clonotype was found a few times. The chain has TRBV28 and TRBJ2-1; the D is unclear. CDR1 is MDHEN, CDR2 SYDVKM, per germline. The CDR3 is 15 residues long. The V end lost 2 bases, the J end lost 5 bases, and 13 bases lay between the germline ends. The CDR3 protein is CASSLHPVTDNEQFF. As DNA, the CDR3 is TGTGCCAGCAGTTTACACCCCGTAACAGACAATGAGCAGTTCTTC.

This clonotype came up many times. The genes are TRBV7-9 and TRBJ2-7; 7 nucleotides line up with TRBD1. The CDR3 runs 15 residues. The trim removed 7 bases at V and 5 bases at J, leaving 14 bases unmatched. CDR1 is SEHNR, CDR2 FQNEAQ, per germline (reference sequence). Written as DNA, the CDR3 is TGTGCCAGCATCCTTAGACAGGGCCCCCCTGACGAGCAGTACTTC. This codes for CASILRQGPPDEQYF.

As for this clonotype: This may come from a read error, since a much larger clone is one base off. V usage is TRBV28 and J usage is TRBJ2-7; tentatively, D is TRBD1 or TRBD2 (5 bases each). The germline CDR1 and CDR2 sequences are MDHEN and SYDVKM. CDR3 length: 13 amino acids. CDR3 in amino acids: CAGRPRDPYEQYF. The CDR3, as DNA: TGTGCCGGCAGGCCTCGGGACCCCTACGAGCAGTACTTC. The complete variable domain, with remaining parts taken from reference TRBV28 and TRBJ2-7, reads DVKVTQSSRYLVKRTGEKVFLECVQDMDHENMFWYRQDPGLGLRLIYFSYDVKMKEKGDIPEGYSVSREKKERFSLILESASTNQTSMYLCAGRPRDPYEQYFGPGTRLTVT.

This clonotype appeared a few times. The chain combines TRBV15 with TRBJ2-2, with a tentative D call TRBD2 (5 bases). Trimming cost V 0 bases and J 0 bases, with 8 bases left between them. The CDR3 is made up of 16 amino acids. The germline V gene has CDR1 LNHNV and CDR2 YYDKDF (reference sequence). The CDR3 here is CATSRDYGANTGELFF. The CDR3 coding sequence is TGTGCCACCAGCAGAGATTACGGGGCGAACACCGGGGAGCTGTTTTTT.

This clonotype appeared many times. V and J are TRBV5-5 and TRBJ2-2; D might be TRBD2 (5 bases). CDR3 length: 17 residues. Germline CDR1 is SGHKS and CDR2 is YYEKEE (reference sequence). The V end was cut by 4 bases, the J end by 9 bases, with 25 bases between. The CDR3 coding sequence is TGTGCCAGCAGCGCCTCCCCGGGGAGTCCTACCCCACGGGAGCTGTTTTTT. This gives the protein CASSASPGSPTPRELFF.